A single sample is the source of the 14 T cell receptor beta chains below, sequenced in a study of CD8+CD57+ T cells in acquired aplastic anemia. The use of genomic DNA as template underpinned the TCR beta VDJ and CDR3 profiling. A single record per CDR3 protein comes from TCRdb applying MiXCR to the reads. Of around 250,000 distinct CDR3 sequences in the sample, about 80% are singletons; the top ten hold 40% to 55%. The patients chosen for sequencing had shown expansion of CD8+CD57+ cells (detected by flow cytometry). Material for sequencing was sorted CD4+, CD8+, or CD8+CD57+ T cells (not recorded which) from PBMCs. The receptors originated from a human donor with aplastic anemia.

The chain has TRBV14 and TRBJ2-1; TRBD2 agrees at 11 bases. This CDR3 has 15 residues. Germline CDR1 reads SGHDN; CDR2 reads FVKESK. J lost 6 bases, V lost 5 bases, and 6 bases had no gene match. CDR3 DNA: TGTGCCAGCAGCTTACTAGCGGGAGTAGCCAATGAGCAGTTCTTC. Protein: CASSLLAGVANEQFF.

This clonotype was seen only a few times. This chain uses TRBV24-1 with TRBJ2-5, with D perhaps matching TRBD1 or TRBD2 (5 bases each). The V gene lost 4 bases and the J gene lost 3 bases, with 11 bases spanning the gap. Per germline, CDR1 KGHDR and CDR2 SFDVKD. The CDR3 covers 14 residues. CDR3 in amino acids: CATSETGTEETQYF. Written as DNA, the CDR3 is TGTGCCACCAGTGAGACCGGGACCGAAGAGACCCAGTACTTC.

The chain combines TRBV7-9 with TRBJ1-6, with a tentative D call TRBD1 (5 bases). Per germline, CDR1 SEHNR and CDR2 FQNEAQ (reference sequence). This CDR3 has 16 amino acids. Trimming cost V 3 bases and J 15 bases, with 24 bases left between them. CDR3 sequence (DNA): TGTGCCAGCAGCTTTCAAAGAAGCGGGGGGAGCGAACACCTCCACTTT. Its protein product is CASSFQRSGGSEHLHF.

Written as DNA, the CDR3 is TGTGCCAGCAGCCAGAGGGGCGGAACCGGTCAGGATGAGTACTTC. Its protein is CASSQRGGTGQDEYF. V usage is TRBV7-9 and J usage is TRBJ2-5, with D possibly called TRBD1 or TRBD2 (5 bases each). The V end was cut by 5 bases, the J end by 12 bases, with 25 bases between. Germline assignment: CDR1 SEHNR and CDR2 FQNEAQ (reference sequence). CDR3 length: 15 residues.

The chain has TRBV9 and TRBJ2-3; the D is unclear. Germline CDR1 is SGDLS and CDR2 is YYNGEE. The CDR3 totals 14 residues. V was clipped by 1 base and J by 6 bases, with 12 bases between them. The CDR3 region has the DNA TGTGCCAGCAGCGTAAGTGTGATGGGGGATACGCAGTATTTT. Its translation: CASSVSVMGDTQYF.

This clonotype was counted ten times or more. In DNA form, the CDR3 reads TGTGCCAGCAGTTACTCGAATCGGCTAGCGAACATCTACGAGCAGTACGTC. As protein: CASSYSNRLANIYEQYV. The chain employs TRBV6-6 and TRBJ2-7; D possibly corresponds to TRBD2 (6 bases). The V end was cut by 0 bases, the J end by 3 bases, with 18 bases between. The CDR3 loop spans 17 amino acids. Germline V gives CDR1 MNHNY, CDR2 SVGAGI (reference sequence).

Comments on this clonotype: Without the conserved terminal phenylalanine or tryptophan, this CDR3 likely stems from a read error. It is unclear where the CDR3 begins or ends on the DNA, so no DNA is shown, and the CDR3 is as TCRdb lists it. The V and J genes are TRBV7-8 and TRBJ2-5. The CDR3 contains 12 residues when both ends are counted. The germline gives CDR1 SGHVS, CDR2 FQNEAQ. The CDR3: CASSVAAGTQNH.

The chain carries TRBV7-8 and TRBJ2-3; D is ambiguous. This CDR3 is 14 amino acids long. V gave up 1 base and J gave up 6 bases, with 11 bases separating them. Germline V gives CDR1 SGHVS, CDR2 FQNEAQ. DNA of the CDR3: TGTGCCAGCAGCTTAGAGGGCTGTACCGATACGCAGTATTTT. The encoded protein is CASSLEGCTDTQYF.

This sequence joins TRBV7-2 and TRBJ2-1, with 9 bases lining up with TRBD2. V trimming: 3 bases; J trimming: 12 bases; junction bases outside the gene matches: 15. In germline, CDR1 is SGHTA, CDR2 FQGNSA. The CDR3 contains 16 residues. CDR3 sequence (DNA): TGTGCCAGCAGCTTTGATCTAAGCGGGGGGAGCGATGCGCAGTTCTTC. It translates to CASSFDLSGGSDAQFF.

This rearrangement joins TRBV5-6 to TRBJ2-2; the D gene is possibly TRBD2 (7 bases). Germline values: CDR1 SGHDT, CDR2 YYEEEE. The CDR3 runs 16 residues. Deletions cut 4 bases from V and 1 base from J, with 14 bases between. The CDR3, as DNA: TGTGCCAGCAGCCTGGCGCGGGGGCGGAACACCGGGGAGCTGTTTTTT. Translated: CASSLARGRNTGELFF.

Worth noting for this clonotype: Since the CDR3 does not end with the conserved phenylalanine or tryptophan, this likely comes from a read error. The DNA is left out, because the CDR3 cannot be placed on it with certainty; the CDR3 is given as TCRdb lists it. The gene calls are TRBV9 and TRBJ2-3; the D segment call TRBD2 is taken from the table without a DNA check. The CDR3 extends over 13 residues, inclusive of both ends. Germline assignment: CDR1 SGDLS and CDR2 YYNGEE. The CDR3: CASSEGLADTETL.

The rearrangement joins TRBV7-3 to TRBJ2-7; no clear D gene. Deletions cut 4 bases from V and 7 bases from J, with 17 bases between. This CDR3 comprises 14 residues. Per the germline V gene, CDR1 is SGHTA and CDR2 is FQGTGA. In nucleotides, the CDR3 is TGTGCCAGCAGCTCCGGCTCCCCCGGCGCAGAGCAGTACTTC. Translated: CASSSGSPGAEQYF.

In the case of this clonotype: A read error may account for a junction end that differs from germline. The chain links TRBV5-5 to TRBJ1-1; no clear D gene. The CDR3 runs to 16 residues. Germline CDR1 SGHKS, CDR2 YYEKEE (reference sequence). CDR3 in amino acids: CASSSYFGPLNTEAFF. The DNA for the CDR3 is TGTGCCAGCAGCTCGTACTTTGGGCCCCTGAATACTGAAGCTTTCTTT.

A word on this clonotype: In this CDR3 the conserved last residue, phenylalanine or tryptophan, is missing, so a read error is likely. The limits of the CDR3 on the DNA are not certain, so only TCRdb's listed CDR3 is given. The chain employs TRBV15 and TRBJ2-5. From germline, CDR1 is LNHNV and CDR2 YYDKDF (reference sequence). The CDR3 comprises 14 residues, both ends counted. The CDR3 is CATSRGSQEETQSC.